These T cell receptor beta chains were read from a single sample in a study of blood T cell repertoires in COVID-19. The data were produced by immunoSEQ multiplex PCR, yet TCRdb's version contains in-frame clones alone and is incomplete. The sample carries about 260,000 clones, approximately 88% recorded once. Sequenced: PBMCs or T cells enriched from blood (not recorded which). The receptors stem from a woman in her thirties or forties with acute COVID-19. CDR3s leave out the opening cysteine and the closing phenylalanine or tryptophan.

j_gene | v_gene | CDR3aa
TRBJ1-1 | TRBV2 | ASRSGTQGTEAF
TRBJ1-2 | TRBV27 | ASSSGALANYGYT
TRBJ1-3 | TRBV27 | ASRALQATGNTIY
TRBJ2-1 | TRBV3-1/TRBV3-2 | ASSQRSMDEQF
TRBJ1-2 | TRBV12-3/TRBV12-4 | ASSLGQNYGYT
TRBJ2-5 | TRBV28 | ASSLLQVRLSKETQY
TRBJ2-1 | TRBV28 | ASSAGTSDVNEQF
TRBJ1-2 | TRBV19 | ASSISNYRANYGYT
TRBJ2-1 | TRBV11-2 | ASSLVSLAGTNEQF
TRBJ2-1 | TRBV30 | ALREGLWNEQF
TRBJ1-3 | TRBV4-1 | ASSQIQKRSLDSGNTIY
TRBJ1-1 | TRBV11-1 | ASSLVGATEAF
TRBJ2-7 | TRBV19 | ASSMRGTTYEQY
TRBJ2-1 | TRBV3-1/TRBV3-2 | ASSPSWGTSGRPSYNEQF
TRBJ1-1 | TRBV3-1/TRBV3-2 | ASSQPGQKGTEAF
TRBJ1-5 | TRBV25-1 | ASSDSLNQPQH